This T cell receptor beta chain comes out of a study of graft-versus-host responses after intestinal transplantation. General observations from the study: The marrow of recipients harbored GvH clones, and ileum or blood showed some of them first.

Concerning this clone itself: Its specificity is unknown.

Researchers processed graft tissue to release intraepithelial and lamina propria lymphocytes. With 4 bases removed from V and 4 bases from J, the gap between germline ends came to 9 bases. The germline CDR1 and CDR2 sequences are SGHDT and YYEEEE. CDR3 length: 13 amino acids. Data came from immunoSEQ multiplex PCR; TCRdb stores just in-frame clones and leaves some out. The sample holds fewer than 20,000 clones, approximately 79% seen once. The sequences come from ileum tissue, collected roughly 460 days after intestinal transplant. The chain recombines TRBV5-6 with TRBJ1-3; D possibly corresponds to TRBD1 (5 bases). The receptor was isolated from a human patient who received an intestinal transplant, so some T cells may come from the graft donor. This chain's CDR3 is CASSGDGGNTIYF. The CDR3, as DNA: TGTGCCAGCAGCGGGGACGGAGGAAACACCATATATTTT.